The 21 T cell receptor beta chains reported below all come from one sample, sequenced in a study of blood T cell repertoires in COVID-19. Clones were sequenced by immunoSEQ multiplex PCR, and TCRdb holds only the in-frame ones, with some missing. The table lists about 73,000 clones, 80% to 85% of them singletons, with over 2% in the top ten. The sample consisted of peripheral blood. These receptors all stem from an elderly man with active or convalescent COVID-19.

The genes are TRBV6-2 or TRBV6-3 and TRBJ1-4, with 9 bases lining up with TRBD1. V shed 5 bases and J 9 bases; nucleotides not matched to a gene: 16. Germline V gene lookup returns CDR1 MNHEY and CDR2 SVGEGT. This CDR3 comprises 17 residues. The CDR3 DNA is TGTGCCAGCAGTGACCCTTCAACAGGGGGCGATGTGAAAAAACTGTTTTTT. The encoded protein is CASSDPSTGGDVKKLFF.

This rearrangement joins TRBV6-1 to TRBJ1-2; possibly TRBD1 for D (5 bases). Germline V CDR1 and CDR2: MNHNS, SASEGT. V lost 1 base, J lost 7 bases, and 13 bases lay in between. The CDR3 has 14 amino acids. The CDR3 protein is CASSEEWGGGGYTF. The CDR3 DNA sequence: TGTGCCAGCAGTGAAGAATGGGGGGGAGGTGGCTACACCTTC.

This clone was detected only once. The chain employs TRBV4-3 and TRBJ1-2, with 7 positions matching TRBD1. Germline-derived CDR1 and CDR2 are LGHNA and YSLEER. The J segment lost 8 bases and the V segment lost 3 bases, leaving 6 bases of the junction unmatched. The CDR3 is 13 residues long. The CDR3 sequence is CASSQDRWRGYTF. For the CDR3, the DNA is TGCGCCAGCAGCCAGGACAGGTGGCGAGGCTACACCTTC.

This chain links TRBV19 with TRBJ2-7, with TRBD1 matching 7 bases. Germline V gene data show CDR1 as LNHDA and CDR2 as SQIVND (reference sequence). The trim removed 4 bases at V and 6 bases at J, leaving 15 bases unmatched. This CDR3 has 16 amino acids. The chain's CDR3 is CASSRGSGQASSEQYF. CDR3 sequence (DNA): TGTGCCAGTAGTAGGGGATCAGGACAGGCTTCGTCCGAGCAGTACTTC.

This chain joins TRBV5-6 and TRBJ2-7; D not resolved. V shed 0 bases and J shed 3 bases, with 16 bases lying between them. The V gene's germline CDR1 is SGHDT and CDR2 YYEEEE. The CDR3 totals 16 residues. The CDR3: CASSLAGERPLYEQYF. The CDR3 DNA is TGTGCCAGCAGCTTGGCCGGAGAACGGCCCCTCTACGAGCAGTACTTC.

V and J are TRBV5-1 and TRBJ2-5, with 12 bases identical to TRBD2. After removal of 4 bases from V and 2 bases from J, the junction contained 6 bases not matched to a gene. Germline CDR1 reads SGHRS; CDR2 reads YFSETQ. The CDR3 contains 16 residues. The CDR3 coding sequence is TGCGCCAGCAGCCTGGGCGGACTAGCGGGACAAGAGACCCAGTACTTC. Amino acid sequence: CASSLGGLAGQETQYF.

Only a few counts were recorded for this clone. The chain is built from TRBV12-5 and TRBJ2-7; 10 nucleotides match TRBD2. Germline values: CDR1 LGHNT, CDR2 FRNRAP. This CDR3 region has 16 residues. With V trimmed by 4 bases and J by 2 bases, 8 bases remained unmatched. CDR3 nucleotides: TGTGCTAGTGGTTCGTTCCTACTAGCGGGGCCCTACGAGCAGTACTTC. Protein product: CASGSFLLAGPYEQYF.

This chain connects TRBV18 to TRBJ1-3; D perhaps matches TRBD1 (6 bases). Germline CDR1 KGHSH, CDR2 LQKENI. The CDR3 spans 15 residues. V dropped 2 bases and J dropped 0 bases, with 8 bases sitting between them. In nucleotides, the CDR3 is TGTGCCAGCTCACCAGGGGGACACTCTGGAAACACCATATATTTT. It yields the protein CASSPGGHSGNTIYF.

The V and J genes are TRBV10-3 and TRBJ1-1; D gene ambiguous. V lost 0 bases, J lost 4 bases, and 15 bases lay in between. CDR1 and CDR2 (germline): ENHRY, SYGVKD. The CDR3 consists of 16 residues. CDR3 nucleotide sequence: TGTGCCATCAGTGAGTCGATGAGAGAACTGTTCACTGAAGCTTTCTTT. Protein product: CAISESMRELFTEAFF.

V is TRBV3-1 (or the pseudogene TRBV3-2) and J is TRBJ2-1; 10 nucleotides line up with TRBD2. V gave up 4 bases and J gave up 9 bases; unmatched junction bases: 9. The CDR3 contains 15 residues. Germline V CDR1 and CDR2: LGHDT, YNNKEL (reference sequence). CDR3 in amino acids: CASSLGAGGQGEQFF. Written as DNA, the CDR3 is TGTGCCAGCAGCCTCGGAGCGGGAGGGCAAGGTGAGCAGTTCTTC.

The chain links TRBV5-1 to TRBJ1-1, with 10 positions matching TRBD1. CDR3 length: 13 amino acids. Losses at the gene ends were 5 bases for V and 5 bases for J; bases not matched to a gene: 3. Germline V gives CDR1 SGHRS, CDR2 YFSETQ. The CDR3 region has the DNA TGCGCCAGCAGAAGGGACAGGGGAACTGAAGCTTTCTTT. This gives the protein CASRRDRGTEAFF.

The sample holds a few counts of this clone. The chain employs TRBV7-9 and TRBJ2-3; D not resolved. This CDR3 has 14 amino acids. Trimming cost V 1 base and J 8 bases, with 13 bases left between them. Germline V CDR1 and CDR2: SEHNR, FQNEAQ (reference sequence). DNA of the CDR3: TGTGCCAGCAGCTTAGAGTCGCAGACTGGTACGCAGTATTTT. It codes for CASSLESQTGTQYF.

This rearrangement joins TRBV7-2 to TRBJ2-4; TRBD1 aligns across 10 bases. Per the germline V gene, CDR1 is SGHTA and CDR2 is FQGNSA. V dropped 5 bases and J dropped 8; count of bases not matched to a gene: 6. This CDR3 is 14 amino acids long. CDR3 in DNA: TGTGCCAGCAGCCTTGGACAGGGGGTGGACATTCAGTACTTC. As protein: CASSLGQGVDIQYF.

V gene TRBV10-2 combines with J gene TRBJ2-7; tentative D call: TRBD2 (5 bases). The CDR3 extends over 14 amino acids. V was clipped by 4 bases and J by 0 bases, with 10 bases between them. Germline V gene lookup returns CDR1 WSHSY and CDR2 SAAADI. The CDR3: CASSAGLSSYEQYF. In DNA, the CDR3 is TGCGCCAGCAGTGCAGGACTGAGCTCCTACGAGCAGTACTTC.

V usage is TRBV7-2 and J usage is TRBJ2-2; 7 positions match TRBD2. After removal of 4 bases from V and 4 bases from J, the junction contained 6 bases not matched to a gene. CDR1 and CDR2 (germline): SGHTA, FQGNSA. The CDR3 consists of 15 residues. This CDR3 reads CASSSTTSITGELFF. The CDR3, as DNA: TGTGCCAGCAGCTCGACGACTAGCATCACCGGGGAGCTGTTTTTT.

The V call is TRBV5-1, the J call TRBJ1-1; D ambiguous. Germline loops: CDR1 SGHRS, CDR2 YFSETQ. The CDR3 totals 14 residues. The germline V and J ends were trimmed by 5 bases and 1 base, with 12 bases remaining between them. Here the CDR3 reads CASSESDWNTEAFF. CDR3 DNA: TGCGCCAGCAGTGAAAGTGACTGGAACACTGAAGCTTTCTTT.

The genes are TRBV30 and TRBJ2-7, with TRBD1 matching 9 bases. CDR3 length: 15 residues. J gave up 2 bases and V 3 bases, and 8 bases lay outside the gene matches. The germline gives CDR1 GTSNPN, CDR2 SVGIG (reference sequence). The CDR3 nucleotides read TGTGCCTGGAGAGAACCGGGACAGGGAACCTACGAGCAGTACTTC. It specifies CAWREPGQGTYEQYF.

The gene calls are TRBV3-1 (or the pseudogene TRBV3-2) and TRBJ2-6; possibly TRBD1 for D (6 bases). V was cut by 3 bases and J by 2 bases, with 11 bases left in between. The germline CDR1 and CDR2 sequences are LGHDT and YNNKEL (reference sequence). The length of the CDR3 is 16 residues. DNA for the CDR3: TGTGCCAGCAGCCACTTGCAGGGGACTGGGGCCAACGTCCTGACTTTC. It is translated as CASSHLQGTGANVLTF.

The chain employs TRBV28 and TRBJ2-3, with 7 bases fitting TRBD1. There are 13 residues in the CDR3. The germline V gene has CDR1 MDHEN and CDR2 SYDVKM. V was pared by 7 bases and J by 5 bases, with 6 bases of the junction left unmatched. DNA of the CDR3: TGTGCCAGCAACGACAGGGTGATAGATACGCAGTATTTT. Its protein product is CASNDRVIDTQYF.

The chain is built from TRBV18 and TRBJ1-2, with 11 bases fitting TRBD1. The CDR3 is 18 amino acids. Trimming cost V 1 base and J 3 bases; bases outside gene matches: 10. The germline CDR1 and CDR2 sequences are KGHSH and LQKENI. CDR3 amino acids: CASSPLRTGGIRDYGYTF. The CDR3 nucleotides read TGTGCCAGCTCACCACTGAGGACAGGGGGCATTCGGGACTATGGCTACACCTTC.

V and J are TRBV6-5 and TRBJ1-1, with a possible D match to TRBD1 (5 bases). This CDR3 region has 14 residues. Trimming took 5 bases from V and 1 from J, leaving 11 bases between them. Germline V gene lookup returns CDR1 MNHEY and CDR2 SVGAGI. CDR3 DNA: TGTGCCAGCAGTAAGGGAACAGGGAACACTGAAGCTTTCTTT. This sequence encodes CASSKGTGNTEAFF.